Listed below are T cell receptor beta chains from one sample, sequenced in a study of T cell responses to AZD1222 COVID-19 vaccine. TCRdb keeps only in-frame clones here, not all; method: immunoSEQ multiplex PCR. The sample holds approximately 150,000 clones; about 82% are singletons and the top ten take 5% to 6%. The sequenced sample was peripheral blood, obtained 28 days after the second AZD1222 dose. The receptors originated from an adult who received the AZD1222 COVID-19 vaccine. The CDR3 runs from the conserved cysteine through the conserved F or W. The D gene is left open where the match is weak. Some rows mark clone size as missing; the rest say once, few, many or name a class of expanded clone.

cdr3_aa: CASSPLGQDSPLHF
cdr3_nt: TGTGCCAGCAGCCCCCTAGGCCAGGATTCACCCCTCCACTTT
j_call: TRBJ1-6
clone_size: few
v_call: TRBV14
d_call: NA

cdr3_aa: CASSEMGQPQHF
cdr3_nt: TGTGCCAGCAGTGAAATGGGTCAGCCCCAGCATTTT
j_call: TRBJ1-5
clone_size: few
v_call: TRBV6-1
d_call: NA

cdr3_aa: CATSSGQGYTEAFF
cdr3_nt: TGTGCCACCAGCAGCGGACAGGGGTACACTGAAGCTTTCTTT
j_call: TRBJ1-1
clone_size: NA
v_call: TRBV15
d_call: TRBD1

cdr3_aa: CASSLRRGGEQYF
cdr3_nt: TGTGCCAGCAGCTTACGCAGGGGGGGAGAGCAGTACTTC
j_call: TRBJ2-7
clone_size: NA
v_call: TRBV7-2
d_call: NA

cdr3_aa: CASSIRDRDNQPQHF
cdr3_nt: TGTGCCAGTAGTATCCGGGACAGGGACAATCAGCCCCAGCATTTT
j_call: TRBJ1-5
clone_size: NA
v_call: TRBV19
d_call: TRBD1

cdr3_aa: CASSLPDRGYQPQHF
cdr3_nt: TGTGCCAGCAGTTTACCCGACAGGGGGTACCAGCCCCAGCATTTT
j_call: TRBJ1-5
clone_size: NA
v_call: TRBV28
d_call: TRBD1

cdr3_aa: CASSGGSIGELFF
cdr3_nt: TGTGCCAGCAGCGGCGGGTCTATCGGGGAGCTGTTTTTT
j_call: TRBJ2-2
clone_size: once
v_call: TRBV5-6
d_call: NA

cdr3_aa: CASTPSGTGAYNEQFF
cdr3_nt: TGTGCCAGCACCCCCTCCGGGACAGGGGCCTACAATGAGCAGTTCTTC
j_call: TRBJ2-1
clone_size: once
v_call: TRBV7-2
d_call: TRBD1

cdr3_aa: CASRHSTQGAYNSPLHF
cdr3_nt: TGTGCCAGCAGACACAGCACACAGGGGGCCTATAATTCACCCCTCCACTTT
j_call: TRBJ1-6
clone_size: NA
v_call: TRBV7-9
d_call: TRBD1

cdr3_aa: CASREGPEQFF
cdr3_nt: TGTGCCAGTCGAGAGGGCCCCGAGCAGTTCTTC
j_call: TRBJ2-1
clone_size: NA
v_call: TRBV19
d_call: NA

cdr3_aa: CASSPPGGNTGELFF
cdr3_nt: TGTGCCAGCAGCCCCCCCGGGGGGAACACCGGGGAGCTGTTTTTT
j_call: TRBJ2-2
clone_size: NA
v_call: TRBV5-6
d_call: NA

cdr3_aa: CASSEVGAIYNEQFF
cdr3_nt: TGTGCCAGCAGTGAAGTAGGGGCGATCTACAATGAGCAGTTCTTC
j_call: TRBJ2-1
clone_size: NA
v_call: TRBV6-4
d_call: NA

cdr3_aa: CAISPGQGNYGYTF
cdr3_nt: TGTGCCATCAGCCCCGGACAGGGTAACTATGGCTACACCTTC
j_call: TRBJ1-2
clone_size: NA
v_call: TRBV10-3
d_call: TRBD1

cdr3_aa: CASSLEATSYNEQFF
cdr3_nt: TGTGCCAGCAGCTTGGAGGCTACGTCCTACAATGAGCAGTTCTTC
j_call: TRBJ2-1
clone_size: NA
v_call: TRBV5-5
d_call: NA

cdr3_aa: CTSSQWANGLGRKNQPQHF
cdr3_nt: TGCACCAGCAGCCAATGGGCAAATGGCTTGGGACGGAAAAATCAGCCCCAGCATTTT
j_call: TRBJ1-5
clone_size: once
v_call: TRBV1
d_call: NA

cdr3_aa: CSVVGQASYNEQFF
cdr3_nt: TGCAGCGTTGTTGGTCAGGCATCCTACAATGAGCAGTTCTTC
j_call: TRBJ2-1
clone_size: NA
v_call: TRBV29-1
d_call: NA

cdr3_aa: CASSPRQGAIGELFF
cdr3_nt: TGTGCCAGCTCACCTCGGCAGGGGGCCATCGGGGAGCTGTTTTTT
j_call: TRBJ2-2
clone_size: NA
v_call: TRBV18
d_call: TRBD1

cdr3_aa: CASTTARANVLTF
cdr3_nt: TGTGCCAGCACTACGGCCCGGGCCAACGTCCTGACTTTC
j_call: TRBJ2-6
clone_size: NA
v_call: TRBV14
d_call: NA

cdr3_aa: CASSVGGQRDEKLFF
cdr3_nt: TGTGCCAGCAGCGTAGGGGGACAGAGGGATGAAAAACTGTTTTTT
j_call: TRBJ1-4
clone_size: NA
v_call: TRBV9
d_call: TRBD1

cdr3_aa: CASSSQGLQGTNTEAFF
cdr3_nt: TGTGCCAGCAGCTCCCAGGGCCTACAGGGGACGAACACTGAAGCTTTCTTT
j_call: TRBJ1-1
clone_size: NA
v_call: TRBV7-8
d_call: TRBD1

cdr3_aa: CASSSIQWDAYGYTF
cdr3_nt: TGTGCCAGCAGTTCCATACAGTGGGATGCTTATGGCTACACCTTC
j_call: TRBJ1-2
clone_size: NA
v_call: TRBV7-9
d_call: NA

cdr3_aa: CASSEAGPNTEAFF
cdr3_nt: TGTGCCAGCAGTGAAGCAGGGCCGAACACTGAAGCTTTCTTT
j_call: TRBJ1-1
clone_size: NA
v_call: TRBV6-1
d_call: NA

cdr3_aa: CASSKETSGYTDTQYF
cdr3_nt: TGTGCCAGCAGCAAAGAGACTAGCGGGTACACAGATACGCAGTATTTT
j_call: TRBJ2-3
clone_size: NA
v_call: TRBV21-1
d_call: NA

cdr3_aa: CASSPGSTDTQYF
cdr3_nt: TGTGCCAGCAGCCCGGGAAGCACAGATACGCAGTATTTT
j_call: TRBJ2-3
clone_size: NA
v_call: TRBV13
d_call: NA

cdr3_aa: CATLGLAGGSYNEQFF
cdr3_nt: TGTGCCACCCTGGGACTAGCGGGGGGGTCCTACAATGAGCAGTTCTTC
j_call: TRBJ2-1
clone_size: NA
v_call: TRBV27
d_call: TRBD2

cdr3_aa: CAWSNRGVSSPLHF
cdr3_nt: TGTGCCTGGAGTAACAGGGGCGTCAGTTCACCCCTCCACTTT
j_call: TRBJ1-6
clone_size: once
v_call: TRBV30
d_call: TRBD1

cdr3_aa: CASSLSLSYEQYF
cdr3_nt: TGTGCCAGCTCACTGAGCCTCTCCTACGAGCAGTACTTC
j_call: TRBJ2-7
clone_size: NA
v_call: TRBV18
d_call: NA

cdr3_aa: CASSMKGRSSYNSPLHF
cdr3_nt: TGTGCCAGTAGTATGAAGGGTCGGAGCTCCTATAATTCACCCCTCCACTTT
j_call: TRBJ1-6
clone_size: NA
v_call: TRBV19
d_call: NA

cdr3_aa: CASRAPGRTEAFF
cdr3_nt: TGTGCCAGCCGAGCTCCGGGACGCACTGAAGCTTTCTTT
j_call: TRBJ1-1
clone_size: once
v_call: TRBV12-3/TRBV12-4
d_call: NA

cdr3_aa: CSAGTWQTQYF
cdr3_nt: TGCAGCGCCGGGACATGGCAGACCCAGTACTTC
j_call: TRBJ2-5
clone_size: NA
v_call: TRBV29-1
d_call: NA

cdr3_aa: CASSSRDRGNNQPQHF
cdr3_nt: TGTGCCAGTAGTTCTAGGGACAGGGGCAACAATCAGCCCCAGCATTTT
j_call: TRBJ1-5
clone_size: NA
v_call: TRBV19
d_call: TRBD1

cdr3_aa: CASRSHSGVGLLTQYF
cdr3_nt: TGTGCCAGCAGATCCCATAGCGGGGTGGGATTGTTAACGCAGTATTTT
j_call: TRBJ2-3
clone_size: NA
v_call: TRBV27
d_call: TRBD2

cdr3_aa: CASMEGMGEQYF
cdr3_nt: TGTGCCAGCATGGAAGGGATGGGCGAGCAGTACTTC
j_call: TRBJ2-7
clone_size: NA
v_call: TRBV6-5
d_call: NA

cdr3_aa: CASSPQLMGGAGNEQFF
cdr3_nt: TGTGCCAGTAGCCCCCAACTCATGGGGGGGGCGGGGAATGAGCAGTTCTTC
j_call: TRBJ2-1
clone_size: NA
v_call: TRBV7-2
d_call: NA

cdr3_aa: CASSGQGRENSPLHF
cdr3_nt: TGTGCCAGCAGCGGGCAGGGACGGGAAAATTCACCCCTCCACTTT
j_call: TRBJ1-6
clone_size: NA
v_call: TRBV7-2
d_call: NA

cdr3_aa: CASSPLSQEETQYF
cdr3_nt: TGTGCCAGCAGCCCTCTGAGCCAGGAAGAGACCCAGTACTTC
j_call: TRBJ2-5
clone_size: NA
v_call: TRBV3-1/TRBV3-2
d_call: NA

cdr3_aa: CASALQDRGIYEQYF
cdr3_nt: TGCGCCAGCGCGCTTCAGGACAGGGGGATATACGAGCAGTACTTC
j_call: TRBJ2-7
clone_size: NA
v_call: TRBV4-1
d_call: TRBD1

cdr3_aa: CASSETGMVSPLHF
cdr3_nt: TGTGCCAGCAGCGAAACAGGGATGGTTTCACCCCTCCACTTT
j_call: TRBJ1-6
clone_size: NA
v_call: TRBV3-1/TRBV3-2
d_call: NA

cdr3_aa: CASRNPDRVGAFF
cdr3_nt: TGTGCCAGCAGAAATCCGGACAGGGTAGGGGCTTTCTTT
j_call: TRBJ1-1
clone_size: NA
v_call: TRBV7-2
d_call: TRBD1

cdr3_aa: CASSLNPGQGAEAFF
cdr3_nt: TGCGCCAGCAGCTTGAACCCGGGACAGGGGGCTGAAGCTTTCTTT
j_call: TRBJ1-1
clone_size: NA
v_call: TRBV5-1
d_call: TRBD1

cdr3_aa: CASSPSGDQPQHF
cdr3_nt: TGTGCCAGCTCACCATCAGGGGACCAGCCCCAGCATTTT
j_call: TRBJ1-5
clone_size: NA
v_call: TRBV18
d_call: NA

cdr3_aa: CASSQSGDADTQYF
cdr3_nt: TGCGCCAGCAGCCAGAGCGGGGACGCAGATACGCAGTATTTT
j_call: TRBJ2-3
clone_size: NA
v_call: TRBV5-1
d_call: TRBD2

cdr3_aa: CASSSPRLTDTQYF
cdr3_nt: TGTGCCAGCAGCTCCCCCCGGCTCACAGATACGCAGTATTTT
j_call: TRBJ2-3
clone_size: NA
v_call: TRBV5-4
d_call: NA

cdr3_aa: CASSQPSRGQGVSGYTF
cdr3_nt: TGTGCCAGCTCACAACCCTCTCGGGGACAGGGAGTAAGTGGCTACACCTTC
j_call: TRBJ1-2
clone_size: NA
v_call: TRBV18
d_call: TRBD1

cdr3_aa: CASSLAGEQYF
cdr3_nt: TGTGCCAGCAGCTTGGCGGGGGAGCAGTACTTC
j_call: TRBJ2-7
clone_size: few
v_call: TRBV5-4
d_call: NA

cdr3_aa: CASSIGVGNEKLFF
cdr3_nt: TGTGCCAGCAGTATTGGGGTGGGTAATGAAAAACTGTTTTTT
j_call: TRBJ1-4
clone_size: NA
v_call: TRBV27
d_call: NA

cdr3_aa: CASSPPLDYGYTF
cdr3_nt: TGTGCCAGCTCACCACCTTTGGATTATGGCTACACCTTC
j_call: TRBJ1-2
clone_size: NA
v_call: TRBV18
d_call: NA

cdr3_aa: CASSLQRDYNEQFF
cdr3_nt: TGTGCCAGCAGCTTACAGCGGGACTACAATGAGCAGTTCTTC
j_call: TRBJ2-1
clone_size: NA
v_call: TRBV11-2
d_call: TRBD2

cdr3_aa: CASSFQETQYF
cdr3_nt: TGTGCCAGCAGCTTTCAAGAGACCCAGTACTTC
j_call: TRBJ2-5
clone_size: NA
v_call: TRBV7-9
d_call: NA

cdr3_aa: CASSQDGFQPQHF
cdr3_nt: TGCGCCAGCAGCCAAGATGGGTTCCAGCCCCAGCATTTT
j_call: TRBJ1-5
clone_size: many
v_call: TRBV4-1
d_call: NA

cdr3_aa: CASSEWGRAYEQYF
cdr3_nt: TGTGCCAGCAGTGAATGGGGGAGAGCCTACGAGCAGTACTTC
j_call: TRBJ2-7
clone_size: NA
v_call: TRBV6-1
d_call: NA

cdr3_aa: CATSRQGNTEAFF
cdr3_nt: TGTGCCACCAGTAGACAGGGGAACACTGAAGCTTTCTTT
j_call: TRBJ1-1
clone_size: NA
v_call: TRBV24-1
d_call: TRBD1

cdr3_aa: CATSHRYTDTQYF
cdr3_nt: TGTGCCACCAGTCACAGGTACACAGATACGCAGTATTTT
j_call: TRBJ2-3
clone_size: NA
v_call: TRBV24-1
d_call: NA

cdr3_aa: CASSVEGGVYGYTF
cdr3_nt: TGTGCCAGCAGCGTAGAAGGGGGCGTCTATGGCTACACCTTC
j_call: TRBJ1-2
clone_size: few
v_call: TRBV9
d_call: TRBD1

cdr3_aa: CASSQPSREIYGYTF
cdr3_nt: TGCGCCAGCAGCCAGCCAAGCAGGGAAATCTATGGCTACACCTTC
j_call: TRBJ1-2
clone_size: NA
v_call: TRBV4-1
d_call: NA